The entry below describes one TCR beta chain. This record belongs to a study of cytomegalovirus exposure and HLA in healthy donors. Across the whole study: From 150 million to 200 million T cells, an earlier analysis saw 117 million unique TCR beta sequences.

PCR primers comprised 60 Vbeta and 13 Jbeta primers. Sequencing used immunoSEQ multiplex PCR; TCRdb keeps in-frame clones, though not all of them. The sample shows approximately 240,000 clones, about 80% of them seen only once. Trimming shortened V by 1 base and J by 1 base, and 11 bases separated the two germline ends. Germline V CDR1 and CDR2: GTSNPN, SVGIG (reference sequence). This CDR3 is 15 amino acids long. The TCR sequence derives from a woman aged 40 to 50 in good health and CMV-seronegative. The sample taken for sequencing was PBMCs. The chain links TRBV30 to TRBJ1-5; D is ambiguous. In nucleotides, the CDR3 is TGTGCCTGGAGTGCCGGGATGAGGAGCAATCAGCCCCAGCATTTT. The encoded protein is CAWSAGMRSNQPQHF.